The clone carrying this T cell receptor (beta chain) has more than one count but fewer than ten. Its antigen is unidentified. The CDR3 runs to 14 residues. Per the germline V gene, CDR1 is DFQATT and CDR2 is SNEGSKA (reference sequence). Trimming took 0 bases from V and 3 from J, leaving 9 bases between them. This entry comes from a study of vaccination and CD4 T cells after COVID-19. Overall study: Six men and four women formed the convalescents, two being Hispanic. Participants were vaccinated with two doses, given as either BNT162b2 or mRNA-1273 vaccine. Study results and limitations: Reactive clone data from convalescent patients indicated a median of about 86% appearing only post-vaccination.

Researchers used the Oncomine TCR Beta short-read assay to sequence DNA from cultured CD4+ T cells. In TCRdb, the PCR reads were re-called with MiXCR into one record per CDR3 protein. Here the sample spans about 9,600 distinct CDR3 sequences, about 28% being singletons. Treatment: 10-day PBMC culture with coronavirus spike peptide pools or control peptides (ViraFEST assay). The chain has TRBV20-1 and TRBJ1-5, with unresolved D. This clonotype was sampled from a human donor who had recovered from COVID-19. Source: CD4+ T cells from blood, cultured in vitro, taken after SARS-CoV-2 vaccination. CDR3 loop: CSARERRPNQPQHF. The CDR3 bases are TGCAGTGCTAGAGAGCGGCGGCCCAATCAGCCCCAGCATTTT.